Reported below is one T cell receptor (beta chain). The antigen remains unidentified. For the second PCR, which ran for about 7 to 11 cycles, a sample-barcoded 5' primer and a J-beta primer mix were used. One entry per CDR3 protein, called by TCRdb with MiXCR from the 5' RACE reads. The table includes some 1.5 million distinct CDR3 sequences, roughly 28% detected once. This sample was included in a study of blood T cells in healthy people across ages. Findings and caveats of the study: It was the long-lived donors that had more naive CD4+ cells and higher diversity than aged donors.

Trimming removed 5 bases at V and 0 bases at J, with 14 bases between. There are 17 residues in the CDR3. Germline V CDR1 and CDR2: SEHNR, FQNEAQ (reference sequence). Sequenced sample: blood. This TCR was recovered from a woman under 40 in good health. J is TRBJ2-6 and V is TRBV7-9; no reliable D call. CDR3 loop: CASSPVLADSGANVLTF. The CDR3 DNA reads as TGTGCCAGCAGCCCCGTACTCGCGGACTCTGGGGCCAACGTCCTGACTTTC.